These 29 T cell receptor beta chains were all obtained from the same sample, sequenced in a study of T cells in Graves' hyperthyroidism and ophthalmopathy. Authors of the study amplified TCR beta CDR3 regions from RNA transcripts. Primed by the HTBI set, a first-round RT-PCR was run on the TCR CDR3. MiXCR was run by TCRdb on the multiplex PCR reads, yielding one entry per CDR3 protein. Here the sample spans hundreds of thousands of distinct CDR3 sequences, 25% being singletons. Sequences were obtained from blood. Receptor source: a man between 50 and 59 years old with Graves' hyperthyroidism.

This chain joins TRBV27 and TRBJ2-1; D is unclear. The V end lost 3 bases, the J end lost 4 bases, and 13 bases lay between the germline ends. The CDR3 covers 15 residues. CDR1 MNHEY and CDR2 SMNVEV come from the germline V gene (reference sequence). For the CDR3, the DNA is TGTGCCAGCAGTTTGTCAGTCAACCTGTACAATGAGCAGTTCTTC. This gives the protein CASSLSVNLYNEQFF.

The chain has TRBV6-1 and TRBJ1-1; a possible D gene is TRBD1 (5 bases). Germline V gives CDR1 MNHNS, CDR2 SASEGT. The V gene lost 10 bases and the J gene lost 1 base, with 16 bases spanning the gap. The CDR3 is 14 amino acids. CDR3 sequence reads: CATRRTFKNTEAFF. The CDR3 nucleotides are TGTGCCACCAGGAGGACATTCAAGAACACTGAAGCTTTCTTT.

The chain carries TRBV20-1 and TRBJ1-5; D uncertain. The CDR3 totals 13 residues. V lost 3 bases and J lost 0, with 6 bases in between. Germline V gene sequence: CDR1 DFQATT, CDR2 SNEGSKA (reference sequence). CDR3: CSARTDSNQPQHF. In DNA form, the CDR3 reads TGCAGTGCTAGGACGGATAGCAATCAGCCCCAGCATTTT.

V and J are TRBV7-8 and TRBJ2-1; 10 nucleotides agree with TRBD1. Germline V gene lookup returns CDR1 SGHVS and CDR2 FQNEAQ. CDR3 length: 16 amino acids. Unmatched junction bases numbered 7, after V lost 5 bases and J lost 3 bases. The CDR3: CASSKSGTGDYNEQFF. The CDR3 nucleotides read TGTGCCAGCAGCAAATCCGGGACAGGGGACTACAATGAGCAGTTCTTC.

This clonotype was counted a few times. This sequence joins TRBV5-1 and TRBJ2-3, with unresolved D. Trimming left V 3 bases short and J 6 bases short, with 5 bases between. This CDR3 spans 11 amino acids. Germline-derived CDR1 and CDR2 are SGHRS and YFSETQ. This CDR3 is CASSSEDTQYF. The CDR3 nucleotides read TGCGCCAGCAGCTCAGAGGATACGCAGTATTTT.

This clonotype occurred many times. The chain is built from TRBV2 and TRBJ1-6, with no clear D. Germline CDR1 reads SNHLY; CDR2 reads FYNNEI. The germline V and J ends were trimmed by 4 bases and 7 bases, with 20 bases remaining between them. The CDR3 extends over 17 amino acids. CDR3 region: CASSVSGDWLSNSPLHF. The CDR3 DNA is TGTGCCAGCAGTGTGTCCGGAGACTGGCTAAGCAATTCACCCCTCCACTTT.

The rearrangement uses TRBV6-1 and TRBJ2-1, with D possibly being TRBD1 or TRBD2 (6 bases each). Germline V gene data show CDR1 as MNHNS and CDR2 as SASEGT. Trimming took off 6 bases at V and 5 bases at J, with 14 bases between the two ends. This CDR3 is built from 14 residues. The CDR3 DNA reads TGTGCCAGCAGCAGACAGGAGGGGAACAATGAGCAGTTCTTC. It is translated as CASSRQEGNNEQFF.

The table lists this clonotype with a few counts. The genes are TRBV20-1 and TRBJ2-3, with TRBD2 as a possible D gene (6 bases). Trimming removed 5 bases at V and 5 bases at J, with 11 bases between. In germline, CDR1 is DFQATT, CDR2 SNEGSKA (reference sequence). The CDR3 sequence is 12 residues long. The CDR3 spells CSAPMRGDTQYF. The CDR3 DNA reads TGCAGTGCTCCAATGCGGGGAGATACGCAGTATTTT.

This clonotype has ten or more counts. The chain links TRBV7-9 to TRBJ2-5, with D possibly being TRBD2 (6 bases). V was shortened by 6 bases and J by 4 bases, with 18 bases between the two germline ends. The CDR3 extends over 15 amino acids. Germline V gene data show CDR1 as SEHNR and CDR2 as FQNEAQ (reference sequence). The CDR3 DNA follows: TGTGCCAGCAGTTTCGTTATAGCGGAAGCAGAGACCCAGTACTTC. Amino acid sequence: CASSFVIAEAETQYF.

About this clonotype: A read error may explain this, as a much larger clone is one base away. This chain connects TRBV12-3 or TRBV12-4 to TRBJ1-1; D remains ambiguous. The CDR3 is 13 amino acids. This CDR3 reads CASSFPWSTGAFF. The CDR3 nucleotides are TGTGCCAGCAGCTTCCCTTGGAGCACTGGAGCTTTCTTT.

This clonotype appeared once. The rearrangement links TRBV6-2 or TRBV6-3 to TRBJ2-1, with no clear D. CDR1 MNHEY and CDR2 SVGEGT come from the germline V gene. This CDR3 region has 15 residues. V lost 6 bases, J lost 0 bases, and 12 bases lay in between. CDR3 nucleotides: TGTGCCAGCAGATCCGACGCGAGCTCCTACAATGAGCAGTTCTTC. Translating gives CASRSDASSYNEQFF.

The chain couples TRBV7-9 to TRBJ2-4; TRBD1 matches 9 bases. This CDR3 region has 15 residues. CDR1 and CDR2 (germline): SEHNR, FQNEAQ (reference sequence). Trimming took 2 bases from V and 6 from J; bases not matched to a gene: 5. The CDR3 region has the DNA TGTGCCAGCAGCTTAATCCCGGGACAGGGAAACATTCAGTACTTC. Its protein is CASSLIPGQGNIQYF.

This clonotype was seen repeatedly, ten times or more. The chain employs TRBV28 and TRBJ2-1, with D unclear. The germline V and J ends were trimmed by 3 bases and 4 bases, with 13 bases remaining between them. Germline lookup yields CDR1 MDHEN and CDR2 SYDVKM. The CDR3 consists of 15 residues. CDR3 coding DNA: TGTGCCAGCAGTTTGCCGGGCGGCATTTACAATGAGCAGTTCTTC. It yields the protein CASSLPGGIYNEQFF.

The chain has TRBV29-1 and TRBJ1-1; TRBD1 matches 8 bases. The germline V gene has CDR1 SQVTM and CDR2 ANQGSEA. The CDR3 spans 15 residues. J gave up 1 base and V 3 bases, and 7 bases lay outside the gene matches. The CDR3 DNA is TGCAGCGTTGAGGTCAGGGGGCGACGGAACACTGAAGCTTTCTTT. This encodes CSVEVRGRRNTEAFF.

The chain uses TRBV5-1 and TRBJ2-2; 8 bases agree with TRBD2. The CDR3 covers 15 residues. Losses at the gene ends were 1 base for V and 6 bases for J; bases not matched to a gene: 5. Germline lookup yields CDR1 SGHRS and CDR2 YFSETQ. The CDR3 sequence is CASSLQAGVSGELFF. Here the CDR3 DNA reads TGCGCCAGCAGCTTGCAAGCGGGAGTCTCCGGGGAGCTGTTTTTT.

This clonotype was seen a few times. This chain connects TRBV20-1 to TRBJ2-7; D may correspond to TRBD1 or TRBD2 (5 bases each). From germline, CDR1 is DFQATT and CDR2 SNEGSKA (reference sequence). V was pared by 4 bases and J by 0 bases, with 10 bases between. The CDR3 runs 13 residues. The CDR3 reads CSAMGDVSYEQYF. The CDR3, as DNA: TGCAGTGCTATGGGGGACGTCTCCTACGAGCAGTACTTC.

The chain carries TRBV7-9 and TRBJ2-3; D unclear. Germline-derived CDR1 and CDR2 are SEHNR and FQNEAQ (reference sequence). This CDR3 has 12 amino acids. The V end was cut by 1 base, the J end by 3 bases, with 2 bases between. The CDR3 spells CASSLETDTQYF. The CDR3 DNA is TGTGCCAGCAGCTTAGAAACAGATACGCAGTATTTT.

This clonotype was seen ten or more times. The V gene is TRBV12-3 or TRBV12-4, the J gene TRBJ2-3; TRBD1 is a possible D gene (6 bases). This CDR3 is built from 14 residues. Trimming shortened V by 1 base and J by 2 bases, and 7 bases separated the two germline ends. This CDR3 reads CASSLGGHTDTQYF. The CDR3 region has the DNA TGTGCCAGCAGTTTAGGGGGACACACAGATACGCAGTATTTT.

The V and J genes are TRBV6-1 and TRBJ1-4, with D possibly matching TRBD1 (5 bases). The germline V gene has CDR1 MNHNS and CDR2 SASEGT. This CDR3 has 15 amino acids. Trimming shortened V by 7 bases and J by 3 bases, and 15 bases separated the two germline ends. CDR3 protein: CASTTQGRANEKLFF. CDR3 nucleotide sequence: TGTGCCAGCACTACCCAGGGCAGAGCTAATGAAAAACTGTTTTTT.

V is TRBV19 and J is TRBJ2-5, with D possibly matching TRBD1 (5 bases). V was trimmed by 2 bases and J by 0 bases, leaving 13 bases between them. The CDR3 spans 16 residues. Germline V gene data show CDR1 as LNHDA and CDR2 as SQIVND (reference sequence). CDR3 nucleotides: TGTGCCAGTAGTATATTTGGGGCCGGGTACCAAGAGACCCAGTACTTC. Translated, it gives CASSIFGAGYQETQYF.

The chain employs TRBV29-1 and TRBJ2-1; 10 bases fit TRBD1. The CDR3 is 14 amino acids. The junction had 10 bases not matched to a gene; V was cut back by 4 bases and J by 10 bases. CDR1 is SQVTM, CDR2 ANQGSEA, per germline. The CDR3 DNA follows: TGCAGCGTTGGACCGGGACAGGGGTTGGGGGAGCAGTTCTTC. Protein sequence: CSVGPGQGLGEQFF.

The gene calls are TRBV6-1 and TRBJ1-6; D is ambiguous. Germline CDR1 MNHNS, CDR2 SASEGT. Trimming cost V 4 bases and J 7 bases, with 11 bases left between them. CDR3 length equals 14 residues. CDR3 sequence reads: CASSAVVVNSPLHF. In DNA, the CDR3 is TGTGCCAGCAGTGCGGTGGTGGTGAATTCACCCCTCCACTTT.

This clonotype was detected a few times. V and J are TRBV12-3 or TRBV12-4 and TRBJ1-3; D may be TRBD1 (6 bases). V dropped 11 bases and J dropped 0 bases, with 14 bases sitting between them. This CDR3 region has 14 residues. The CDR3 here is CAGRTASSGNTIYF. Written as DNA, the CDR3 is TGTGCCGGAAGGACAGCGAGCTCTGGAAACACCATATATTTT.

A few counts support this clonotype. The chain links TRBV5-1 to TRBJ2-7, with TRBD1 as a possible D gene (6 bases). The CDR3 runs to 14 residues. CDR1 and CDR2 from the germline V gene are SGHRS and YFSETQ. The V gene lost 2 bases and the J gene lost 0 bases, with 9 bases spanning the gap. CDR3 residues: CASSFWDNSYEQYF. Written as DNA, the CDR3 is TGCGCCAGCAGCTTTTGGGACAACTCCTACGAGCAGTACTTC. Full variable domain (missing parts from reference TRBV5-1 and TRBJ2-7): KAGVTQTPRYLIKTRGQQVTLSCSPISGHRSVSWYQQTPGQGLQFLFEYFSETQRNKGNFPGRFSGRQFSNSRSEMNVSTLELGDSALYLCASSFWDNSYEQYFGPGTRLTVT.

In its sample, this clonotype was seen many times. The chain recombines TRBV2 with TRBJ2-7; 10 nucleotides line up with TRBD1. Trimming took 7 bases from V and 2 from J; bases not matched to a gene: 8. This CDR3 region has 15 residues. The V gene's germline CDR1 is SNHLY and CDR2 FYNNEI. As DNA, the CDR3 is TGTGCCAGCACTTCGGGACAGGGGCCCCCCTACGAGCAGTACTTC. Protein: CASTSGQGPPYEQYF.

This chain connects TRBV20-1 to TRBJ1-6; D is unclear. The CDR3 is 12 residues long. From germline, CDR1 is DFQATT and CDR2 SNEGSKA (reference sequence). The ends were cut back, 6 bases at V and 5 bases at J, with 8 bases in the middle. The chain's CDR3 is CSAAKNNSPLHF. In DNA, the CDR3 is TGCAGTGCAGCCAAGAATAATTCACCCCTCCACTTT.

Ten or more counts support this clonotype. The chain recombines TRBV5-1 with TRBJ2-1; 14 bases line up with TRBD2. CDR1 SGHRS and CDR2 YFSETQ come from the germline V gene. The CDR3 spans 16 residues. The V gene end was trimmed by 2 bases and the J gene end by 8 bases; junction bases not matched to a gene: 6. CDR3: CASSFPGTSGSHEQFF. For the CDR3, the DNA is TGCGCCAGCAGCTTTCCCGGGACTAGCGGGAGCCATGAGCAGTTCTTC. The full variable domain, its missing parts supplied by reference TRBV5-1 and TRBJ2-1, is KAGVTQTPRYLIKTRGQQVTLSCSPISGHRSVSWYQQTPGQGLQFLFEYFSETQRNKGNFPGRFSGRQFSNSRSEMNVSTLELGDSALYLCASSFPGTSGSHEQFFGPGTRLTVL.

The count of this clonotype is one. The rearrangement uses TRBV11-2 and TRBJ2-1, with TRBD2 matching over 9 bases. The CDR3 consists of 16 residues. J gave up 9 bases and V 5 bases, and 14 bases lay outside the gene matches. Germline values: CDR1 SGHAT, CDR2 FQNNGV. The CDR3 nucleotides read TGTGCCAGCAGCCCCCCCAATTGCGGGAGGGATTGTGAGCAGTTCTTC. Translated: CASSPPNCGRDCEQFF. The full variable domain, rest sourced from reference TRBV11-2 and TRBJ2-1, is EAGVAQSPRYKIIEKRQSVAFWCNPISGHATLYWYQQILGQGPKLLIQFQNNGVVDDSQLPKDRFSAERLKGVDSTLKIQPAKLEDSAVYLCASSPPNCGRDCEQFFGPGTRLTVL.

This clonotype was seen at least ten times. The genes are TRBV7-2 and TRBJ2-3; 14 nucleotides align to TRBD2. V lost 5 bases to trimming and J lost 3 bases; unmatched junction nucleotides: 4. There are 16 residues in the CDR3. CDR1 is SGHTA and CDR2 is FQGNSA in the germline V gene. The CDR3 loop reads CASSRLAGGVTDTQYF. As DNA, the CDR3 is TGTGCCAGCAGCCGACTAGCGGGAGGGGTGACAGATACGCAGTATTTT.